This T cell receptor beta chain was documented in a study of patients and donors after allogeneic stem cell transplantation. TCRdb re-derived calls from the RT-PCR reads in MiXCR, one entry per CDR3 protein. The sample has around 160,000 distinct CDR3 sequences, roughly 30% seen once. V was trimmed by 1 base and J by 4 bases, leaving 9 bases between them. Germline CDR1 reads SGHTA; CDR2 reads FQGNSA. The CDR3 covers 14 residues. Material: blood, either unsorted or a sorted T cell fraction (not recorded which). The clonotype was recovered from a human donor who was either an allogeneic HSCT recipient or a stem cell or donor lymphocyte infusion donor (not recorded which). It is not recorded whose cells these are; they may come from a transplant donor. The genes are TRBV7-2 and TRBJ2-3; D unclear. The CDR3 DNA follows: TGTGCCAGCAGCTTAGTTTTGCTGGCAGATACGCAGTATTTT. Amino acids: CASSLVLLADTQYF.